A selection of T cell receptor beta chains follows, all from one sample in a study of OX40 agonist ivuxolimab in advanced cancers. Here immunoSEQ multiplex PCR was the method, and the copy in TCRdb shows in-frame clones only, minus some. The sample records approximately 50,000 clones, approximately 91% being singletons. Sequenced material: CD4+ or CD8+ T cells sorted from blood, taken in a trial of the OX40 agonist ivuxolimab. These receptors were collected from an adult with an advanced solid tumor such as melanoma, head and neck, liver or kidney cancer. Both conserved end residues are part of each CDR3. Where a row states a size, it is once, few, many or the class of an expanded clone; other rows omit it.

TRBV19,once,15,TRBJ2-1,CASSIILSSYNEQFF
TRBV4-3,.,14,TRBJ1-2,CASSQDKQGYGYTF
TRBV7-2,.,17,TRBJ1-1,CASSPPMTRLGNTEAFF
TRBV6-5,.,15,TRBJ1-1,CASSPLRGGDTEAFF
TRBV5-5,.,16,TRBJ2-3,CASSFKSGGAVDTQYF
TRBV9,.,14,TRBJ2-4,CASSAGGAGNIQYF
TRBV18,.,15,TRBJ2-7,CASSPAPGTEDEQYF
TRBV4-1,.,14,TRBJ2-5,CASSQAPEGREQYF
TRBV5-6,.,16,TRBJ1-2,CASSYMTGGSSGGYTF
TRBV11-2,.,16,TRBJ1-3,CASSLEPGGSGNTIYF
TRBV2,.,14,TRBJ1-1,CASSGRKMNTEAFF
TRBV23-1,.,14,TRBJ1-3,CASSRLCFGNTIYF
TRBV4-3,medium-sized,16,TRBJ1-2,CASSPSFRGSNYGYTF
TRBV5-8,few,13,TRBJ1-2,CASSLAPNYGYTF
TRBV5-6,once,14,TRBJ2-1,CASSFWGGINEQFF
TRBV11-2,.,15,TRBJ1-1,CASSLGGQGNTEAFF
TRBV7-7,.,13,TRBJ2-2,CASSEEGAGELFF
TRBV2,.,15,TRBJ2-5,CASSAGPSNQETQYF
TRBV6-6,.,16,TRBJ2-1,CASSLSSGLAYNEQFF
TRBV19,once,12,TRBJ1-1,CASSIPGTEAFF
TRBV7-2,.,18,TRBJ2-7,CASRTGTARGVVLNEQYF
TRBV11-2,.,13,TRBJ1-2,CASSPGRLYGYTF
TRBV7-9,.,19,TRBJ2-3,CASSPPLGGSVTSTDTQYF
TRBV4-2,.,16,TRBJ2-5,CASSPPPAGGRETQYF
TRBV21-1,.,17,TRBJ2-3,CASNPRSSGVRTDTQYF
TRBV30,.,13,TRBJ1-5,CAWSTQGNQPQHF
TRBV6-5,.,15,TRBJ1-1,CASSPTRVPNTEAFF
TRBV9,.,13,TRBJ1-1,CASTSGMNTEAFF
TRBV27,.,14,TRBJ1-5,CASSFRGSNQPQHF
TRBV5-8,.,15,TRBJ2-3,CASSMQGTGPDTQYF
TRBV10-2,once,13,TRBJ1-5,CASAGQGVQPQHF
TRBV30,.,12,TRBJ1-6,CAWSESGSPLHF
TRBV4-1,.,15,TRBJ1-3,CASSHLTVSGNTIYF
TRBV27,.,13,TRBJ1-2,CASSYPGLYGYTF
TRBV7-8,.,17,TRBJ1-2,CASSLAPGRVSNYGYTF
TRBV10-3,.,15,TRBJ2-1,CAISEGLTLGNEQFF
TRBV30,.,13,TRBJ1-5,CAWTGNSNQPQHF
TRBV27,once,15,TRBJ2-3,CASSFYRGSADTQYF
TRBV13,.,16,TRBJ2-3,CASSLDREYSTDTQYF
TRBV30,few,13,TRBJ1-1,CAWSIGGKTEAFF
TRBV7-2,once,14,TRBJ2-1,CASSRLRGYNEQFF
TRBV19,.,16,TRBJ1-1,CASSLGAEVGNTEAFF
TRBV5-1,.,14,TRBJ2-7,CASSGSGRTYEQYF
TRBV30,.,13,TRBJ1-1,CAWSAGGRTEAFF
TRBV13,.,13,TRBJ1-1,CASSLGRDTEAFF
TRBV4-2,.,15,TRBJ1-1,CASSPRAGENTEAFF
TRBV19,.,15,TRBJ2-7,CASSAAGQGSYEQYF
TRBV6-4,.,17,TRBJ2-3,CASSDSGTSGGADTQYF
TRBV5-1,once,14,TRBJ2-7,CASSSDGGSYEQYF
TRBV19,.,13,TRBJ2-7,CASSVGQGGEQYF